These 28 T cell receptor beta chains came from one sample sequenced in a study of blood T cell repertoires in COVID-19. Only in-frame clones appear in the TCRdb table, and some are missing; sequencing was by immunoSEQ multiplex PCR. The sample carries under 300,000 clones, about nine tenths recorded once. Sequenced material: PBMCs or T cells enriched from blood (not recorded which). All receptors derive from a woman between 40 and 50 years old with acute COVID-19.

The V and J genes are TRBV10-2 and TRBJ2-3; 9 bases map to TRBD1. Germline V gives CDR1 WSHSY, CDR2 SAAADI. The CDR3 sequence is 15 residues long. V lost 6 bases and J lost 6; bases outside the gene matches: 10. In DNA form, the CDR3 reads TGCGCCAGCAGCCTAGGGACAGGGATCCGGGATACGCAGTATTTT. Residues: CASSLGTGIRDTQYF.

V gene TRBV2 combines with J gene TRBJ2-1, with TRBD2 identical over 10 bases. The CDR3 totals 15 residues. V was pared by 6 bases and J by 0 bases, with 2 bases of the junction left unmatched. The V gene's germline CDR1 is SNHLY and CDR2 FYNNEI. The CDR3 DNA reads TGTGCCAGCAGGGAGCGGGGGGGCTCCTACAATGAGCAGTTCTTC. Encoded protein: CASRERGGSYNEQFF.

The V gene is TRBV7-9, the J gene TRBJ2-2; D gene unclear. The CDR3 is 13 amino acids. Trimming stripped 8 bases from V and 4 bases from J, with 11 bases between. Per germline, CDR1 SEHNR and CDR2 FQNEAQ (reference sequence). This chain's CDR3 is CASLSYLTGELFF. Here the CDR3 DNA reads TGTGCCAGCCTGAGCTACCTCACCGGGGAGCTGTTTTTT.

The gene calls are TRBV7-2 and TRBJ1-1; D uncertain. In germline, CDR1 is SGHTA, CDR2 FQGNSA. Trimming pared 8 bases from V and 0 bases from J, leaving 19 bases between. This CDR3 region has 16 residues. CDR3 protein: CASFPSGQHMNTEAFF. CDR3 nucleotides: TGTGCCAGCTTTCCTAGCGGGCAGCACATGAACACTGAAGCTTTCTTT.

The chain employs TRBV2 and TRBJ2-1; 11 nucleotides line up with TRBD2. Unmatched junction bases numbered 15, after V lost 8 bases and J lost 6 bases. The CDR3 extends over 17 amino acids. In germline, CDR1 is SNHLY, CDR2 FYNNEI. In nucleotides, the CDR3 is TGTGCCAGCTCTCGGACTAGCGGGCGAGCGGTTGGCAATGAGCAGTTCTTC. Protein product: CASSRTSGRAVGNEQFF.

The chain uses TRBV13 and TRBJ2-7, with D possibly matching TRBD1 (5 bases). Germline V gene lookup returns CDR1 PRHDT and CDR2 FYEKMQ (reference sequence). The CDR3 has 15 amino acids. V was cut by 7 bases and J by 0 bases, with 16 bases left in between. CDR3 in DNA: TGTGCCAGCACCCTGGGGCAGGATCCCTCCTACGAGCAGTACGTC. As protein: CASTLGQDPSYEQYV.

The CDR3 bases are TGCGCCGGGTACCAAGAGACCCAGTACTTC. Residues: CAGYQETQYF. V usage is TRBV29-1 and J usage is TRBJ2-5; D is ambiguous. Per the germline V gene, CDR1 is SQVTM and CDR2 is ANQGSEA. This CDR3 spans 10 amino acids.

This rearrangement joins TRBV27 to TRBJ1-2; unclear D gene. With 8 bases removed from V and 0 bases from J, the gap between germline ends came to 10 bases. CDR1 and CDR2 from the germline V gene are MNHEY and SMNVEV (reference sequence). The CDR3 is 13 residues long. The CDR3 sequence is CASSFLSNYGYTF. The CDR3 nucleotides read TGTGCCAGCTCCTTCCTATCTAACTATGGCTACACCTTC.

This rearrangement joins TRBV24-1 to TRBJ2-1; TRBD1 aligns across 9 bases. This CDR3 contains 13 residues. Trimming removed 9 bases from V and 10 bases from J; junction bases left unmatched: 9. In germline, CDR1 is KGHDR, CDR2 SFDVKD. The CDR3, as DNA: TGTGCCACCGGGGGGACAGGGTTCCTAGAGCAGTTCTTC. This sequence encodes CATGGTGFLEQFF.

The V and J genes are TRBV6-5 and TRBJ2-5; 9 bases agree with TRBD1. J lost 1 base, V lost 0 bases, and 0 bases had no gene match. Per the germline V gene, CDR1 is MNHEY and CDR2 is SVGAGI. The CDR3 length is 15 residues. CDR3 sequence (DNA): TGTGCCAGCAGTTACTCGGACAGGGGCCAAGAGACCCAGTACTTC. Its translation: CASSYSDRGQETQYF.

The chain carries TRBV19 and TRBJ1-5, with 8 bases that match TRBD1. Per germline, CDR1 LNHDA and CDR2 SQIVND (reference sequence). Germline trimming cut 8 bases from V and 7 bases from J; bases unmatched to any gene: 10. The CDR3 spans 14 residues. The chain's CDR3 is CASERTGKIQPQHF. The DNA of the CDR3 is TGTGCCAGTGAAAGGACAGGGAAGATCCAGCCCCAGCATTTT.

The rearrangement links TRBV5-1 to TRBJ2-1, with TRBD2 matching over 14 bases. The V and J ends lost 4 bases and 6 bases, in that order; junction bases with no gene match: 6. The CDR3 covers 16 residues. The germline V gene encodes CDR1 SGHRS and CDR2 YFSETQ. The CDR3 protein is CASSPSGTSGSNEQFF. CDR3 coding DNA: TGCGCCAGCAGCCCGTCCGGGACTAGCGGGAGCAATGAGCAGTTCTTC.

J is TRBJ1-2 and V is TRBV4-3, with D unresolved. The length of the CDR3 is 13 residues. V lost 0 bases and J lost 4, with 6 bases in between. Germline CDR1 reads LGHNA; CDR2 reads YSLEER. The DNA of the CDR3 is TGCGCCAGCAGCCAAGATGGACTCTATGGCTACACCTTC. Translated, it gives CASSQDGLYGYTF.

The chain has TRBV4-3 and TRBJ2-4, with D perhaps matching TRBD1 (5 bases). The CDR3 covers 14 residues. The V end was cut by 1 base, the J end by 2 bases, with 6 bases between. Germline V gene lookup returns CDR1 LGHNA and CDR2 YSLEER. CDR3 bases: TGCGCCAGCAGCCAAGGGGGCCCCAAAAACATTCAGTACTTC. Translating gives CASSQGGPKNIQYF.

This chain joins TRBV5-1 and TRBJ2-7; 12 nucleotides agree with TRBD2. Unmatched junction bases numbered 2, after V lost 5 bases and J lost 5 bases. The CDR3 consists of 13 residues. The V gene's germline CDR1 is SGHRS and CDR2 YFSETQ. The CDR3 region is CASRLAGGNEQYF. The CDR3, as DNA: TGCGCCAGCAGACTAGCGGGGGGTAACGAGCAGTACTTC.

This clone was observed a few times. This chain links TRBV3-1 (or the pseudogene TRBV3-2) with TRBJ2-7; D not resolved. The germline V and J ends were trimmed by 2 bases and 2 bases, with 10 bases remaining between them. The CDR3 spans 14 residues. Germline values: CDR1 LGHDT, CDR2 YNNKEL (reference sequence). CDR3 residues: CASSQMGATYEQYF. CDR3 nucleotides: TGTGCCAGCAGCCAAATGGGCGCGACCTACGAGCAGTACTTC.

The chain employs TRBV5-6 and TRBJ2-1; D is perhaps TRBD2 (5 bases). Germline CDR1 and CDR2: SGHDT and YYEEEE. This CDR3 has 16 residues. The germline V and J ends were trimmed by 1 base and 5 bases, with 16 bases remaining between them. This CDR3 is CASSLIPRRGNNEQFF. The CDR3 DNA reads TGTGCCAGCAGCTTGATCCCCAGGCGAGGGAACAATGAGCAGTTCTTC. Full variable domain (missing parts from reference TRBV5-6 and TRBJ2-1): DAGVTQSPTHLIKTRGQQVTLRCSPKSGHDTVSWYQQALGQGPQFIFQYYEEEERQRGNFPDRFSGHQFPNYSSELNVNALLLGDSALYLCASSLIPRRGNNEQFFGPGTRLTVL.

Worth noting for this clone: The junction and the germline gene differ at one end; a read error may be behind it. This chain connects TRBV4-3 to TRBJ2-2; D is ambiguous. The CDR3 has 14 amino acids. Germline lookup yields CDR1 LGHNA and CDR2 YSLEER. In DNA form, the CDR3 reads TGCGCCAGCAGCCAAGAAACTACCCCCGGCGAGCTGTTTTTT. This gives the protein CASSQETTPGELFF.

This clone occurred a few times. The chain couples TRBV29-1 to TRBJ2-7, with 13 bases aligning to TRBD2. The CDR3 loop spans 14 amino acids. V lost 5 bases, J lost 3 bases, and 4 bases stayed unmatched. CDR1 is SQVTM and CDR2 is ANQGSEA in the germline V gene. The DNA of the CDR3 is TGCAGCGTTCTGGGACTAGCGGGGCGCTACGAGCAGTACTTC. Its protein is CSVLGLAGRYEQYF.

This sequence joins TRBV7-2 and TRBJ1-1; 10 positions match TRBD1. The CDR3 is 13 residues long. V lost 4 bases to trimming and J lost 11 bases; unmatched junction nucleotides: 7. Germline CDR1 SGHTA, CDR2 FQGNSA. The CDR3 DNA is TGTGCCAGCAGCTCCCGACAGGGGGCGGAGGCTTTCTTT. Translated: CASSSRQGAEAFF.

The V gene is TRBV29-1, the J gene TRBJ2-3, with D unclear. This CDR3 comprises 14 residues. The germline CDR1 and CDR2 sequences are SQVTM and ANQGSEA. The V gene lost 6 bases and the J gene lost 1 base, with 14 bases spanning the gap. The CDR3 loop is CSVGWPGGTDTQYF. CDR3 sequence (DNA): TGCAGCGTGGGCTGGCCGGGTGGCACAGATACGCAGTATTTT.

V is TRBV2 and J is TRBJ2-3; 11 nucleotides match TRBD2. V lost 6 bases and J lost 13; bases outside the gene matches: 6. The CDR3 loop spans 12 amino acids. Germline V gene lookup returns CDR1 SNHLY and CDR2 FYNNEI. The CDR3 loop is CASSQGLAEKYF. Written as DNA, the CDR3 is TGTGCCAGCAGCCAGGGACTAGCGGAGAAGTATTTT.

The chain recombines TRBV7-2 with TRBJ1-2; maybe TRBD1 (5 bases). From germline, CDR1 is SGHTA and CDR2 FQGNSA. The CDR3 runs to 12 residues. The V end was cut by 7 bases, the J end by 8 bases, with 14 bases between. The CDR3: CASTYAGKGYTF. CDR3 nucleotides: TGTGCCAGCACTTACGCAGGGAAGGGCTACACCTTC.

The rearrangement uses TRBV24-1 and TRBJ2-1; D perhaps matches TRBD1 (6 bases). The V gene lost 4 bases and the J gene lost 6 bases, with 15 bases spanning the gap. Germline V lookup: CDR1 KGHDR, CDR2 SFDVKD. This CDR3 has 15 amino acids. The CDR3 nucleotides read TGTGCCACCAGTGACCCCGTGCAGGACAGCAATGAGCAGTTCTTC. Its translation: CATSDPVQDSNEQFF.

Only one count was recorded for this clone. Here the CDR3 DNA reads TGTGCCAGCAGCTTAGGGGGACAGGAAAACATTCAGTACTTC. It codes for CASSLGGQENIQYF. The chain carries TRBV7-2 and TRBJ2-4, with 8 bases aligning to TRBD1. Germline V gene data show CDR1 as SGHTA and CDR2 as FQGNSA. The V gene end was trimmed by 1 base and the J gene end by 5 bases; junction bases not matched to a gene: 1. The CDR3 loop spans 14 amino acids.

This rearrangement joins TRBV7-9 to TRBJ1-4; tentative D call: TRBD1 (5 bases). The CDR3 has 15 residues. Germline V gives CDR1 SEHNR, CDR2 FQNEAQ (reference sequence). With 5 bases removed from V and 5 bases from J, the gap between germline ends came to 15 bases. The CDR3 DNA follows: TGTGCCAGCAGCCCCCGACAGAGGAAGAATGAAAAACTGTTTTTT. Translating it yields CASSPRQRKNEKLFF. Complete variable domain (other parts from reference TRBV7-9 and TRBJ1-4): DTGVSQNPRHKITKRGQNVTFRCDPISEHNRLYWYRQTLGQGPEFLTYFQNEAQLEKSRLLSDRFSAERPKGSFSTLEIQRTEQGDSAMYLCASSPRQRKNEKLFFGSGTQLSVL.

This clone appeared a single time. Written as DNA, the CDR3 is TGTGCCAGCAGCCCCCGGGACAGCACTAATTCACCCCTCCACTTT. The encoded protein is CASSPRDSTNSPLHF. V gene TRBV7-2 combines with J gene TRBJ1-6; 7 nucleotides agree with TRBD1. V was pared by 5 bases and J by 6 bases, with 7 bases of the junction left unmatched. The CDR3 is 15 amino acids. The V gene's germline CDR1 is SGHTA and CDR2 FQGNSA.

The rearrangement joins TRBV4-3 to TRBJ2-2; 7 bases map to TRBD2. Trimming cost V 2 bases and J 4 bases; bases outside gene matches: 7. The CDR3 has 16 amino acids. The germline V gene has CDR1 LGHNA and CDR2 YSLEER. CDR3 in amino acids: CASSQPAGPSTGELFF. The CDR3 bases are TGCGCCAGCAGCCAACCAGCGGGACCGAGCACCGGGGAGCTGTTTTTT.